This section outlines one T cell receptor beta chain sequence together with its context. Germline-derived CDR1 and CDR2 are SGHNT and YYREEE (reference sequence). The CDR3 loop spans 14 amino acids. The ends were cut back, 0 bases at V and 3 bases at J, with 8 bases in the middle. cDNA came from roughly 0.47 to 1 ug RNA primed by random hexamers. From the immunoSEQ multiplex PCR reads, TCRdb called clonotypes with MiXCR, one entry per CDR3 protein. The sample holds 150,000 or so distinct CDR3 sequences, around 95% seen once. The sample originates from a study of CD8 T cells in Susac syndrome. Negative isolation was used for CD8+ and CD4+ T cells, and FACS enrichment was applied to TEMRA cells.

The sequence derives from a human donor with multiple sclerosis. The chain joins TRBV5-4 to TRBJ2-3; D unclear. Sequencing used CD8+ T cells from PBMCs. The CDR3 DNA is TGTGCCAGCAGCTTGGAAGGTCGAACAGATACGCAGTATTTT. Its translation is CASSLEGRTDTQYF.